The 25 T cell receptor beta chains reported below all come from one sample, sequenced in a study of cytomegalovirus exposure and HLA in healthy donors. 60 Vbeta and 13 Jbeta primers were used in PCR. Sequencing was performed with immunoSEQ multiplex PCR; in TCRdb, only in-frame clones are kept and a portion is missing. The sample lists 95,000 to 150,000 clones, over 70% seen once, with more than 8% in the top ten. Input material: PBMCs. These receptors came from a female donor in good health and CMV-seropositive.

This chain connects TRBV28 to TRBJ2-3, with 7 bases identical to TRBD2. CDR3 size: 14 residues. Trimming took 8 bases from V and 3 from J; bases not matched to a gene: 8. CDR1 MDHEN and CDR2 SYDVKM come from the germline V gene. The CDR3 DNA sequence: TGTGCCAGCTCCCTGGCGGGGGTAACAGATACGCAGTATTTT. It is translated as CASSLAGVTDTQYF.

This clone was observed a handful of times. This chain connects TRBV20-1 to TRBJ2-5; a possible D gene is TRBD1 (5 bases). V was pared by 6 bases and J by 3 bases, with 8 bases between. The V gene's germline CDR1 is DFQATT and CDR2 SNEGSKA (reference sequence). This CDR3 has 11 amino acids. CDR3 amino acids: CSADREETQYF. The DNA for the CDR3 is TGCAGTGCCGACAGAGAAGAGACCCAGTACTTC.

This chain joins TRBV7-6 and TRBJ2-7; TRBD1 is a possible D gene (6 bases). There are 14 residues in the CDR3. Per germline, CDR1 SGHVS and CDR2 FNYEAQ. V was pared by 5 bases and J by 6 bases, with 17 bases between. Written as DNA, the CDR3 is TGTGCCAGCAGCCCACAGGGAATCTATGGCGAGCAGTACTTC. Its translation is CASSPQGIYGEQYF.

This sequence joins TRBV5-8 and TRBJ1-2; 10 nucleotides match TRBD1. Germline V lookup: CDR1 SGHTS, CDR2 YDEGEE. J lost 8 bases, V lost 4 bases, and 26 bases had no gene match. The CDR3 is 20 amino acids. CDR3 coding DNA: TGTGCCAGCAGCCCAGGGGACGGGACAGGGGCCAGAAACAACCTGGGAGGCTACACCTTC. It codes for CASSPGDGTGARNNLGGYTF.

CDR3 bases: TGTGCCAGCAGCTTGCCAGGCACCCACTATGGCTACACCTTC. It encodes CASSLPGTHYGYTF. The chain recombines TRBV5-5 with TRBJ1-2, with no clear D. The CDR3 runs to 14 residues. Per the germline V gene, CDR1 is SGHKS and CDR2 is YYEKEE (reference sequence). Trimming left V 1 base short and J 3 bases short, with 10 bases between. The complete variable domain, with remaining parts taken from reference TRBV5-5 and TRBJ1-2, reads DAGVTQSPTHLIKTRGQQVTLRCSPISGHKSVSWYQQVLGQGPQFIFQYYEKEERGRGNFPDRFSARQFPNYSSELNVNALLLGDSALYLCASSLPGTHYGYTFGSGTRLTVV.

This clone was found a few times. This chain joins TRBV5-4 and TRBJ1-2; TRBD1 might be the D (6 bases). The V and J ends lost 5 bases and 4 bases respectively, with 12 bases between them. The length of the CDR3 is 13 residues. In germline, CDR1 is SGHNT, CDR2 YYREEE (reference sequence). The CDR3 here is CASRTTGPYGYTF. The CDR3 DNA sequence: TGTGCCAGCAGGACGACAGGACCCTATGGCTACACCTTC.

In its sample, this clone was seen once. J is TRBJ2-5 and V is TRBV23-1; TRBD2 agrees at 8 bases. TRBV23-1 is designated an ORF whose function remains uncertain. With 5 bases clipped from V and 0 bases from J, the junction kept 8 bases outside the gene matches. This CDR3 spans 16 amino acids. The CDR3 sequence is CASSTGTSRNQETQYF. In nucleotides, the CDR3 is TGCGCCAGCAGTACGGGGACTAGTCGAAACCAAGAGACCCAGTACTTC.

This clone was seen only a few times. V gene TRBV5-1 combines with J gene TRBJ2-5; 9 bases align to TRBD1. Germline V gene data show CDR1 as SGHRS and CDR2 as YFSETQ. The CDR3 runs to 15 residues. V lost 4 bases, J lost 3 bases, and 7 bases stayed unmatched. The CDR3 DNA sequence: TGCGCCAGCAGCCGGACAGGGGTGAGGGAAGAGACCCAGTACTTC. Residues: CASSRTGVREETQYF.

The chain combines TRBV5-1 with TRBJ2-1; no reliable D call. Trimming left V 4 bases short and J 4 bases short, with 9 bases between. Germline V gives CDR1 SGHRS, CDR2 YFSETQ. The CDR3 has 13 amino acids. CDR3 in DNA: TGCGCCAGCAGCCCCACCGGGTACAATGAGCAGTTCTTC. Encoded protein: CASSPTGYNEQFF.

The chain employs TRBV5-1 and TRBJ1-1, with D possibly TRBD1 on 5 matching bases. The CDR3 is 16 residues long. The V gene lost 1 base and the J gene lost 0 bases, with 13 bases spanning the gap. Germline CDR1 is SGHRS and CDR2 is YFSETQ. The CDR3 sequence: CASSLNPGSMNTEAFF. The CDR3 coding sequence is TGCGCCAGCAGCTTGAATCCAGGGTCCATGAACACTGAAGCTTTCTTT.

The chain employs TRBV10-3 and TRBJ1-1; TRBD1 matches at 9 bases. Losses at the gene ends were 4 bases for V and 1 base for J; bases not matched to a gene: 1. Per the germline V gene, CDR1 is ENHRY and CDR2 is SYGVKD. This CDR3 has 14 residues. The CDR3 sequence: CAISVTGGNTEAFF. In DNA, the CDR3 is TGTGCCATCAGTGTGACAGGGGGGAACACTGAAGCTTTCTTT.

This clone has just a few counts. The DNA for the CDR3 is TGCGCCAGCAGCCAAGAAGGGGGGGTGGGAGATACGCAGTATTTT. As protein: CASSQEGGVGDTQYF. This chain links TRBV4-1 with TRBJ2-3; D may be TRBD2 (7 bases). CDR1 MGHRA and CDR2 YSYEKL come from the germline V gene. With 0 bases removed from V and 5 bases from J, the gap between germline ends came to 12 bases. The length of the CDR3 is 15 residues.

The rearrangement links TRBV27 to TRBJ2-5; D unresolved. CDR1 and CDR2 (germline): MNHEY, SMNVEV (reference sequence). The CDR3 covers 13 residues. Trimming pared 2 bases from V and 4 bases from J, leaving 8 bases between. Here the CDR3 reads CASSLKRGETQYF. CDR3 in DNA: TGTGCCAGCAGTTTAAAGCGCGGAGAGACCCAGTACTTC.

The V and J genes are TRBV28 and TRBJ1-1; D remains ambiguous. V dropped 7 bases and J dropped 3 bases, with 15 bases sitting between them. The CDR3 sequence is 14 residues long. Per the germline V gene, CDR1 is MDHEN and CDR2 is SYDVKM. CDR3 residues: CASTSGAGDTEAFF. Here the CDR3 DNA reads TGTGCCAGCACTTCTGGAGCGGGTGACACTGAAGCTTTCTTT. Variable domain in full (rest from reference TRBV28 and TRBJ1-1): DVKVTQSSRYLVKRTGEKVFLECVQDMDHENMFWYRQDPGLGLRLIYFSYDVKMKEKGDIPEGYSVSREKKERFSLILESASTNQTSMYLCASTSGAGDTEAFFGQGTRLTVV.

The V and J genes are TRBV6-1 and TRBJ2-1; D not resolved. Between the trimmed V and J ends, which lost 0 bases and 0 bases, there was a span of 12 bases. The CDR3 contains 17 residues. Germline V gene lookup returns CDR1 MNHNS and CDR2 SASEGT. CDR3 protein: CASSEAIDFSSYNEQFF. The CDR3, as DNA: TGTGCCAGCAGTGAAGCGATTGACTTTAGCTCCTACAATGAGCAGTTCTTC.

The chain has TRBV2 and TRBJ2-5; possible D gene TRBD2, 6 bases. V was clipped by 6 bases and J by 0 bases, with 11 bases between them. The CDR3 is 14 amino acids. The germline V gene has CDR1 SNHLY and CDR2 FYNNEI. CDR3 sequence (DNA): TGTGCCAGCAGCCTAGCGACCAACCAAGAGACCCAGTACTTC. Its protein is CASSLATNQETQYF.

The chain links TRBV6-4 to TRBJ2-2; TRBD1 matches 7 bases. Trimming removed 6 bases from V and 10 bases from J; junction bases left unmatched: 11. The CDR3 has 14 residues. Looked up from germline, CDR1 is MRHNA and CDR2 is SNTAGT. The CDR3, as DNA: TGTGCCAGCAGCGTCGGGACAGATAGAGAGGAGCTGTTTTTT. This translates into CASSVGTDREELFF.

V usage is TRBV2 and J usage is TRBJ1-1, with D tentatively TRBD1 (5 bases). Trimming cost V 5 bases and J 1 base, with 14 bases left between them. Germline assignment: CDR1 SNHLY and CDR2 FYNNEI. This CDR3 is 15 amino acids long. The CDR3 here is CASSIGAIRNTEAFF. As DNA, the CDR3 is TGTGCCAGCAGTATAGGGGCCATTCGGAACACTGAAGCTTTCTTT.

V usage is TRBV7-3 and J usage is TRBJ2-2, with 9 bases lining up with TRBD2. From germline, CDR1 is SGHTA and CDR2 FQGTGA. CDR3 length equals 17 residues. Losses at the gene ends were 5 bases for V and 7 bases for J; bases not matched to a gene: 14. Written as DNA, the CDR3 is TGTGCCAGCAGCCTGACTAGCGGACCCGGGTCGGGCGGGGAGCTGTTTTTT. Its protein product is CASSLTSGPGSGGELFF.

V gene TRBV19 combines with J gene TRBJ1-5, with D maybe TRBD1 (5 bases). Trimming took off 7 bases at V and 5 bases at J, with 21 bases between the two ends. The CDR3 covers 16 residues. Looked up from germline, CDR1 is LNHDA and CDR2 is SQIVND (reference sequence). CDR3 loop: CASTPSPGVSDQPQHF. CDR3 sequence (DNA): TGTGCCAGTACCCCTTCTCCGGGGGTCTCCGATCAGCCCCAGCATTTT.

V is TRBV6-1 and J is TRBJ1-5; D is undetermined. This CDR3 has 10 residues. Trimming took 4 bases from V and 9 from J, leaving 4 bases between them. Germline V lookup: CDR1 MNHNS, CDR2 SASEGT. The CDR3 loop reads CASSVGPQHF. DNA for the CDR3: TGTGCCAGCAGTGTCGGGCCCCAGCATTTT.

The chain recombines TRBV4-1 with TRBJ2-1; the match to TRBD2 covers 7 bases. This CDR3 has 18 residues. The ends lost 0 bases at V and 0 bases at J; junction bases unmatched: 8. CDR1 is MGHRA, CDR2 YSYEKL, per germline. CDR3 loop: CASSQDTGGGSSYNEQFF. The CDR3 bases are TGCGCCAGCAGCCAAGATACGGGGGGTGGCAGCTCCTACAATGAGCAGTTCTTC.

The V call is TRBV4-2, the J call TRBJ2-5; 11 nucleotides align to TRBD2. Per germline, CDR1 LGHNA and CDR2 YNFKEQ. The CDR3 has 15 amino acids. With 1 base clipped from V and 3 bases from J, the junction kept 1 base outside the gene matches. The CDR3 nucleotides are TGTGCCAGCAGCCAAGGACTAGCGGGAAAAGAGACCCAGTACTTC. It specifies CASSQGLAGKETQYF.

The CDR3 here is CASRPSGGFGNTIYF. CDR3 bases: TGTGCCAGCAGGCCCTCGGGGGGGTTTGGAAACACCATATATTTT. The chain employs TRBV27 and TRBJ1-3; D possibly corresponds to TRBD1 (5 bases). Trimming stripped 6 bases from V and 3 bases from J, with 15 bases between. In germline, CDR1 is MNHEY, CDR2 SMNVEV (reference sequence). The CDR3 is 15 amino acids.

This chain joins TRBV4-1 and TRBJ1-3; D is unclear. Germline-derived CDR1 and CDR2 are MGHRA and YSYEKL. The CDR3 covers 14 residues. V was shortened by 0 bases and J by 2 bases, with 5 bases between the two germline ends. The CDR3 sequence: CASSQDPAGNTIYF. CDR3 nucleotides: TGCGCCAGCAGCCAAGACCCTGCTGGAAACACCATATATTTT.